The clone carrying this T cell receptor beta chain was observed a handful of times. Its antigen remains unidentified. This record belongs to a study of T cells in Graves' hyperthyroidism and ophthalmopathy. Study-level results: The model anticipated ophthalmopathy a median about six months pre-onset. Ophthalmopathy cases were set apart from stable hyperthyroidism by a 13 V-J model. Blood also carried most thyroid clonotypes expanded above 0.001.

Researchers amplified the TCR beta CDR3 regions from RNA transcripts. Carried out on the TCR CDR3, a first-round RT-PCR used the HTBI primer set. TCRdb reprocessed the multiplex PCR reads via MiXCR and lists one record per CDR3 protein. Seen here are under 250,000 distinct CDR3 sequences, 17% observed once, and the top ten hold around 50%. The CDR3 length is 13 residues. The germline V gene encodes CDR1 SNHLY and CDR2 FYNNEI. The J segment lost 3 bases and the V segment lost 10 bases, leaving 6 bases of the junction unmatched. The material sequenced was blood. The gene calls are TRBV2 and TRBJ2-3, with TRBD2 identical over 8 bases. This receptor was taken from a man aged 45-60 years with Graves' hyperthyroidism. CDR3 DNA: TGTGCCACCGGGACTAGGGAGACAGATACGCAGTATTTT. Translation: CATGTRETDTQYF.